This T cell receptor (beta chain) stems from a study of T cell responses to AZD1222 COVID-19 vaccine. Study-level points and caveats: White British people made up most donors, females outnumbered males, and clonal diversity was possibly underestimated.

This CDR3 has 11 amino acids. Germline V CDR1 and CDR2: SQVTM, ANQGSEA. Trimming stripped 6 bases from V and 1 base from J, with 3 bases between. As regards this clone: Its antigen is unknown.

The data were produced by immunoSEQ multiplex PCR, yet TCRdb's version contains in-frame clones alone and is incomplete. Altogether around 130,000 clones are present, around nine tenths being singletons, with the ten largest covering 1% to 1.3%. The chain uses TRBV29-1 and TRBJ2-2; unclear D gene. The receptor was derived from an adult who received the AZD1222 COVID-19 vaccine. The sample consisted of peripheral blood, taken 28 days after the second AZD1222 dose. The CDR3 DNA sequence: TGCAGCGTGGGGAACACCGGGGAGCTGTTTTTT. Its protein product is CSVGNTGELFF.